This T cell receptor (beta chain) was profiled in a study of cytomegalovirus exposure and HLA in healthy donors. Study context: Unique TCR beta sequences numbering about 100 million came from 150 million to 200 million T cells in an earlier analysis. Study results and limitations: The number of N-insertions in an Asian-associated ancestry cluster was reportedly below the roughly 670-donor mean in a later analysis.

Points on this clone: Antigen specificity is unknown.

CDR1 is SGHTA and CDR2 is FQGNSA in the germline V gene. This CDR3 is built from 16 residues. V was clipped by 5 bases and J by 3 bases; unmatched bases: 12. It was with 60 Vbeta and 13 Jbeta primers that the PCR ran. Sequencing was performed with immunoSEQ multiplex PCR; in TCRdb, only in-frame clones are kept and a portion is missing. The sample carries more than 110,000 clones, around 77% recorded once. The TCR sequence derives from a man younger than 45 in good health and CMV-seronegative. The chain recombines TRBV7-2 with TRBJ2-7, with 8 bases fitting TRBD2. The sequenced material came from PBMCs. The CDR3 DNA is TGTGCCAGCAGCCTCCTCGCGAGCGGGGGTTTCTACGAGCAGTACTTC. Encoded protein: CASSLLASGGFYEQYF.